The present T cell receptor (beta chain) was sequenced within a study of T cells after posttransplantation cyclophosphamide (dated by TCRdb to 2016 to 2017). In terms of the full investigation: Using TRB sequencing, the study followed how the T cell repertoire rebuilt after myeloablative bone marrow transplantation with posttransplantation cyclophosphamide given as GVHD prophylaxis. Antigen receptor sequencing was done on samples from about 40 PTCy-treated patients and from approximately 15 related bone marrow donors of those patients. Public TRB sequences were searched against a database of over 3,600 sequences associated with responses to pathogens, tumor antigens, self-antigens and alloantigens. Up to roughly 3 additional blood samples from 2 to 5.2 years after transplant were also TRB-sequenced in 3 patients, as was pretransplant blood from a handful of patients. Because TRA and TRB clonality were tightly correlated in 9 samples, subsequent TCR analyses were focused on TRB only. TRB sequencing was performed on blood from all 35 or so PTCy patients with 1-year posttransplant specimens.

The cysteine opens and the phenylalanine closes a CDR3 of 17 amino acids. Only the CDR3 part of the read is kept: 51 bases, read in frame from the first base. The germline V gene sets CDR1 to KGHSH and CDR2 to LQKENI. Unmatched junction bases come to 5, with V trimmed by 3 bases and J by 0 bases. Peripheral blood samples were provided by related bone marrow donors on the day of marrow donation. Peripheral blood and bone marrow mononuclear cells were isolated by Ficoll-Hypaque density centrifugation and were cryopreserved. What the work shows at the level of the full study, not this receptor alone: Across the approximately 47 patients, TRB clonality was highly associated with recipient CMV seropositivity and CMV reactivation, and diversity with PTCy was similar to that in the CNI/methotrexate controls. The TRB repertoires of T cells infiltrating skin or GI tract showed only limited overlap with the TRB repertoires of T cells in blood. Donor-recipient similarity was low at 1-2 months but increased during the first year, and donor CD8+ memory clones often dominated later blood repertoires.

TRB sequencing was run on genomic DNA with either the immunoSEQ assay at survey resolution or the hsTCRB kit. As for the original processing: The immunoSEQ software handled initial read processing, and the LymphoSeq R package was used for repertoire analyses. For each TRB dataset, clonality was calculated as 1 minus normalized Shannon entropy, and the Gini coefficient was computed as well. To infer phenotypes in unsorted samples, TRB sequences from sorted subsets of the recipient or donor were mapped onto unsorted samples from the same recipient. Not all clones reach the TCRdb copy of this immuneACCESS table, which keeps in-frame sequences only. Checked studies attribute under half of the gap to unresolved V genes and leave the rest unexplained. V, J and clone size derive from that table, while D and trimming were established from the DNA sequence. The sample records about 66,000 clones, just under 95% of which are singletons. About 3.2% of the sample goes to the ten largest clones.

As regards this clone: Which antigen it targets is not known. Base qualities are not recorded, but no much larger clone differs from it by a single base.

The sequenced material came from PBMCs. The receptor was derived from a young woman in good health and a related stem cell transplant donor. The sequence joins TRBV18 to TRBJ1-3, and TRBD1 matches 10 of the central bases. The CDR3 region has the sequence CASSPGQGFFSGNTIYF. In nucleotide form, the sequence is TGTGCCAGCTCACCGGGACAGGGGTTTTTCTCTGGAAACACCATATATTTT.